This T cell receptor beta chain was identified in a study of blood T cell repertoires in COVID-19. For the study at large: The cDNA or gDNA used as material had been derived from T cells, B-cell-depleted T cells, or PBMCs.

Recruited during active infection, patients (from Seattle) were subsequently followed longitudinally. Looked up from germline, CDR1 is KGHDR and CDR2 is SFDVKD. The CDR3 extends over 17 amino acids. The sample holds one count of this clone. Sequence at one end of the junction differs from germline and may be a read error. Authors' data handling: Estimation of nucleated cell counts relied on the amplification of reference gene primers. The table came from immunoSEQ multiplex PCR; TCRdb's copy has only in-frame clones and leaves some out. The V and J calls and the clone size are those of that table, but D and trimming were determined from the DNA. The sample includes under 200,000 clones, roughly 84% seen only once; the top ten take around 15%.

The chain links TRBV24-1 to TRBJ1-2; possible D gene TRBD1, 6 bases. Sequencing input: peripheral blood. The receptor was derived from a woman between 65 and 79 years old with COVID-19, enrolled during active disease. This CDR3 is CATREVNVGAILVGYTF. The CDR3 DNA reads TGTGCCACCCGTGAGGTTAATGTGGGGGCCATTTTAGTTGGCTACACCTTC.